A single sample is the source of the 12 T cell receptor beta chains below, sequenced in a study of blood T cell repertoires in COVID-19. The table came from immunoSEQ multiplex PCR; TCRdb's copy has only in-frame clones and leaves some out. This table has under 300,000 clones, approximately 90% appearing once. The source material was PBMCs or T cells enriched from blood (not recorded which). The source is a human donor in a cohort exposed to, infected with or recovered from COVID-19 (not recorded which). The donor label of this sample is uncertain.

V gene TRBV29-1 combines with J gene TRBJ2-5, with 12 bases aligning to TRBD2. Germline loops: CDR1 SQVTM, CDR2 ANQGSEA. V was pared by 0 bases and J by 5 bases, with 10 bases of the junction left unmatched. The CDR3 length is 17 residues. The chain's CDR3 is CSVEDLRTSGVPETQYF. CDR3 DNA: TGCAGCGTTGAAGATCTCCGGACTAGCGGGGTCCCTGAGACCCAGTACTTC.

The J gene is TRBJ1-3, the V gene TRBV19, with 8 bases lining up with TRBD1. Trimming cost V 3 bases and J 0 bases; bases outside gene matches: 7. The CDR3 totals 17 residues. Germline CDR1 LNHDA, CDR2 SQIVND (reference sequence). The CDR3 is CASSIGGTGSSGNTIYF. The CDR3, as DNA: TGTGCCAGTAGTATTGGAGGGACAGGCTCCTCTGGAAACACCATATATTTT.

The J gene is TRBJ1-2, the V gene TRBV25-1; D is possibly TRBD1 (6 bases). V lost 1 base, J lost 2 bases, and 14 bases lay in between. Germline CDR1 is MGHDK and CDR2 is SYGVNS. The CDR3 covers 16 residues. The CDR3 sequence is CASSEFMRQANYGYTF. The CDR3 nucleotides are TGTGCCAGCAGTGAATTTATGAGACAGGCGAACTATGGCTACACCTTC.

This chain links TRBV6-4 with TRBJ1-2; D not resolved. The germline V and J ends were trimmed by 6 bases and 1 base, with 15 bases remaining between them. The CDR3 spans 15 residues. Looked up from germline, CDR1 is MRHNA and CDR2 is SNTAGT. The CDR3 bases are TGTGCCAGCAGAGTGCCGGGATATTATAACTATGGCTACACCTTC. This gives the protein CASRVPGYYNYGYTF.

The chain couples TRBV27 to TRBJ1-3; tentatively, D is TRBD1 (5 bases). With 3 bases removed from V and 2 bases from J, the gap between germline ends came to 17 bases. CDR3 length: 17 residues. From germline, CDR1 is MNHEY and CDR2 SMNVEV (reference sequence). Written as DNA, the CDR3 is TGTGCCAGCAGTTTGCGGGACGCCCATATCGCTGGAAACACCATATATTTT. Translated, it gives CASSLRDAHIAGNTIYF.

The J gene is TRBJ2-7, the V gene TRBV27; possibly TRBD1 for D (8 bases). The CDR3 runs to 14 residues. V shed 5 bases and J shed 4 bases, with 15 bases lying between them. Germline CDR1 is MNHEY and CDR2 is SMNVEV (reference sequence). The CDR3 loop is CASSSGTGRYEQYF. The DNA of the CDR3 is TGTGCCAGCAGTAGCGGGACAGGTCGTTACGAGCAGTACTTC.

The rearrangement uses TRBV30 and TRBJ2-3; the D is unclear. Germline V CDR1 and CDR2: GTSNPN, SVGIG (reference sequence). CDR3 size: 14 residues. Trimming took 0 bases from V and 0 from J, leaving 7 bases between them. The CDR3 nucleotides read TGTGCCTGGAGTGTCACTGTGAGCACAGATACGCAGTATTTT. Its translation: CAWSVTVSTDTQYF.

The chain carries TRBV15 and TRBJ1-2; perhaps TRBD1 as D (6 bases). This CDR3 comprises 14 residues. Germline loops: CDR1 LNHNV, CDR2 YYDKDF (reference sequence). The V end was cut by 0 bases, the J end by 4 bases, with 9 bases between. The CDR3 region has the DNA TGTGCCACCAGCAGAGATGTAGGGGGCTATGGCTACACCTTC. It specifies CATSRDVGGYGYTF.

The chain joins TRBV6-2 or TRBV6-3 to TRBJ2-7; 8 bases map to TRBD1. Trimming at V came to 6 bases and at J to 0 bases, leaving 16 bases not matched to a gene. The CDR3 has 18 residues. In germline, CDR1 is MNHEY, CDR2 SVGEGT. The CDR3 sequence: CASSPPGGQGYGSYEQYF. CDR3 bases: TGTGCCAGCAGCCCCCCGGGCGGACAGGGTTACGGCTCCTACGAGCAGTACTTC.

This sequence joins TRBV4-2 and TRBJ2-3; D remains ambiguous. Trimming shortened V by 2 bases and J by 2 bases, and 11 bases separated the two germline ends. There are 15 residues in the CDR3. Germline loops: CDR1 LGHNA, CDR2 YNFKEQ. In DNA form, the CDR3 reads TGTGCCAGCAGCCAATCAAGGCGGCACACAGATACGCAGTATTTT. It codes for CASSQSRRHTDTQYF.

This chain links TRBV2 with TRBJ1-4, with TRBD1 matching 7 bases. The V segment lost 8 bases and the J segment 7 bases; nucleotides outside the gene matches: 7. The germline gives CDR1 SNHLY, CDR2 FYNNEI. The CDR3 sequence is 13 residues long. This CDR3 is CASHRGKSEKLFF. The DNA of the CDR3 is TGTGCCAGCCACAGGGGTAAAAGTGAAAAACTGTTTTTT. Supplemented by reference TRBV2 and TRBJ1-4, the full variable domain reads EPEVTQTPSHQVTQMGQEVILRCVPISNHLYFYWYRQILGQKVEFLVSFYNNEISEKSEIFDDQFSVERPDGSNFTLKIRSTKLEDSAMYFCASHRGKSEKLFFGSGTQLSVL.

This rearrangement joins TRBV6-1 to TRBJ1-1; 7 positions match TRBD1. Germline V gene data show CDR1 as MNHNS and CDR2 as SASEGT. The V and J ends lost 3 bases and 4 bases, in that order; junction bases with no gene match: 5. CDR3 size: 14 residues. The CDR3 protein is CASSELQGRTEAFF. CDR3 DNA: TGTGCCAGCAGTGAGCTACAGGGGCGCACTGAAGCTTTCTTT.